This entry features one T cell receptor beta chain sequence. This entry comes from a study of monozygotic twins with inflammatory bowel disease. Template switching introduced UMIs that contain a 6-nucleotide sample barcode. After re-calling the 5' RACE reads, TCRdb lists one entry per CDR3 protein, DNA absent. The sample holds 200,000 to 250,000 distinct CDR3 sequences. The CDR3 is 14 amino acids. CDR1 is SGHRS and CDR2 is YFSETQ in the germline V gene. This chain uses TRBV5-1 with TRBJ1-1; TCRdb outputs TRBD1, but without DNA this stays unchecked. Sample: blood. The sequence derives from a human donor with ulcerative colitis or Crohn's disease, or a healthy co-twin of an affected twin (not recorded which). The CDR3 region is CASSSSDRGQSAFF.